This TCR beta chain was sequenced in a study of T cell responses to AZD1222 COVID-19 vaccine. Only in-frame clones appear in the TCRdb table, and some are missing; sequencing was by immunoSEQ multiplex PCR. The sample includes about 140,000 clones, nearly 95% of them seen just once. This clone was detected only a few times. Antigen: not known. Broader study findings: Samples come after the peak T cell response, not at day 14. In the spike-specific TCR repertoire, nearly half reportedly target unmutated variant regions.

CDR3 length: 14 amino acids. Germline values: CDR1 SEHNR, CDR2 FQNEAQ (reference sequence). V shed 5 bases and J shed 2 bases, with 12 bases lying between them. This clonotype was sampled from an adult in good health. The source was peripheral blood, collected on day 0 of AZD1222 vaccination. The V and J genes are TRBV7-9 and TRBJ1-1; D might be TRBD1 (5 bases). The CDR3 DNA sequence: TGTGCCAGCAGCCCAAACAGGAGAAACACTGAAGCTTTCTTT. Its protein product is CASSPNRRNTEAFF. Full variable domain (remainder filled in from reference TRBV7-9 and TRBJ1-1): DTGVSQNPRHKITKRGQNVTFRCDPISEHNRLYWYRQTLGQGPEFLTYFQNEAQLEKSRLLSDRFSAERPKGSFSTLEIQRTEQGDSAMYLCASSPNRRNTEAFFGQGTRLTVV.